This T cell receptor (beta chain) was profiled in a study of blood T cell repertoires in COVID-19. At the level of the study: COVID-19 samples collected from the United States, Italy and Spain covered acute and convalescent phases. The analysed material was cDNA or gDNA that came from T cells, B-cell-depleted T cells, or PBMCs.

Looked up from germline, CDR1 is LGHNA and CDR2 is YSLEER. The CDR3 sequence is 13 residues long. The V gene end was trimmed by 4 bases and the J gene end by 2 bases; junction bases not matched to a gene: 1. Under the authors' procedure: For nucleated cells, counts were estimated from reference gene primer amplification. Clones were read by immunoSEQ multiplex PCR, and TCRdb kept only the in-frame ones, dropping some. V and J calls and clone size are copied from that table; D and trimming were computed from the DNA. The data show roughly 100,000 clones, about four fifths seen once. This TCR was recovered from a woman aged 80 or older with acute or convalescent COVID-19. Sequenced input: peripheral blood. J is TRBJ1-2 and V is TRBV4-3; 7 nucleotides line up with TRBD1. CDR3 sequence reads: CASSLGQNYGYTF. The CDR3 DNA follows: TGCGCCAGCAGCCTGGGACAGAACTATGGCTACACCTTC.